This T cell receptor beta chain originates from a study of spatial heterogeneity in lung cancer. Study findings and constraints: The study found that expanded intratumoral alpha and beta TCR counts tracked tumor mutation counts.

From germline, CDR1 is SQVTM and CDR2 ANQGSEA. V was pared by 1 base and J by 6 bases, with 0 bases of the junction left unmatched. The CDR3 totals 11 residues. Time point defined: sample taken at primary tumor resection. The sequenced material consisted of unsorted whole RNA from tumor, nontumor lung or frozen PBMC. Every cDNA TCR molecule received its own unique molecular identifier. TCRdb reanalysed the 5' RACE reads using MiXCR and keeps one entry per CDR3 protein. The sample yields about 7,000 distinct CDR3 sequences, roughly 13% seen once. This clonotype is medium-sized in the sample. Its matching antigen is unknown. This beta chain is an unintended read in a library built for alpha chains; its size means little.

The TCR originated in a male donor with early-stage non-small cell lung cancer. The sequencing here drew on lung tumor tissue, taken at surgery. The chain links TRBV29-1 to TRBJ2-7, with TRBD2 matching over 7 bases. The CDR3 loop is CSVEGTSEQYV. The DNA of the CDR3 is TGCAGCGTTGAAGGGACTAGCGAGCAGTACGTC.